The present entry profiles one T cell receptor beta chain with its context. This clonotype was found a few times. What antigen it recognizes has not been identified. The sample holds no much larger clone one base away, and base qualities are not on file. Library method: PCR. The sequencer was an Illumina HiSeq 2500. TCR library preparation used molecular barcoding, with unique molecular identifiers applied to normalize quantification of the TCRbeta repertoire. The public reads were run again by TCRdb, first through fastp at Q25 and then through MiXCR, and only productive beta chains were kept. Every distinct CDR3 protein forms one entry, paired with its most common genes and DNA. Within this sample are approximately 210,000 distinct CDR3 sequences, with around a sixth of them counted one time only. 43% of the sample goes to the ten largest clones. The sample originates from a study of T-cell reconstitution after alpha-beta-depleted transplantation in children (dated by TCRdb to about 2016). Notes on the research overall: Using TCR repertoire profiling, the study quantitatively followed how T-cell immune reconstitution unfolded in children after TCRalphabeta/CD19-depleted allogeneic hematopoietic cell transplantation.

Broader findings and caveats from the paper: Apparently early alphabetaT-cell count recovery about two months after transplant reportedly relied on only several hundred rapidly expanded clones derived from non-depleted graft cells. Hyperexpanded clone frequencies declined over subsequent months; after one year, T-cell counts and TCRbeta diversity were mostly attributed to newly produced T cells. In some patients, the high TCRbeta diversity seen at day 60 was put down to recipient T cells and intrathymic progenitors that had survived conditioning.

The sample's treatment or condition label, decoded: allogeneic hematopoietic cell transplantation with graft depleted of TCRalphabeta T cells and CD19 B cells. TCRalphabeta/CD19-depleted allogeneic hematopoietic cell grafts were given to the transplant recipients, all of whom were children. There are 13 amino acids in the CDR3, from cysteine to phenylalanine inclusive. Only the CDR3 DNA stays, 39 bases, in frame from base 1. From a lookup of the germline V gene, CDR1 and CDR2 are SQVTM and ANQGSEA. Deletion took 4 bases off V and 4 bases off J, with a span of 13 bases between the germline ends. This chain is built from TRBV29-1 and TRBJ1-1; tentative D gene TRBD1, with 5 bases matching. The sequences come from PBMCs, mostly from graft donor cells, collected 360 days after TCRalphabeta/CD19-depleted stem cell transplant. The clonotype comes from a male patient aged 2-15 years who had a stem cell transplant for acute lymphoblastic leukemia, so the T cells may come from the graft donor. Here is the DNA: TGCAGCGTTGCCAACGGGGGGTTCACTGAAGCTTTCTTT. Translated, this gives CSVANGGFTEAFF.